The 11 T cell receptor beta chains below all came from one sample that was sequenced in a study of T cell responses to AZD1222 COVID-19 vaccine. The protocol was immunoSEQ multiplex PCR, while the TCRdb copy is restricted to in-frame clones and leaves out a portion. The sample has about 170,000 clones, 90% seen once; the top ten hold approximately 3%. Sequenced here: peripheral blood, sampled on day 0 of AZD1222 vaccination. The receptors come from an adult in good health.

The V call is TRBV18, the J call TRBJ1-2; D is uncertain. V was shortened by 6 bases and J by 6 bases, with 14 bases between the two germline ends. Germline V gene lookup returns CDR1 KGHSH and CDR2 LQKENI. This CDR3 is built from 13 residues. CDR3 sequence reads: CASSLDPGHGYTF. As DNA, the CDR3 is TGTGCCAGCTCCCTAGATCCGGGCCATGGCTACACCTTC. The variable domain in full, with the rest retrieved from reference TRBV18 and TRBJ1-2, is NAGVMQNPRHLVRRRGQEARLRCSPMKGHSHVYWYRQLPEEGLKFMVYLQKENIIDESGMPKERFSAEFPKEGPSILRIQQVVRGDSAAYFCASSLDPGHGYTFGSGTRLTVV.

The chain joins TRBV9 to TRBJ1-1; D gene ambiguous. Trimming stripped 0 bases from V and 1 base from J, with 10 bases between. The V gene's germline CDR1 is SGDLS and CDR2 YYNGEE. CDR3 length: 15 amino acids. The CDR3 loop reads CASSVGPGKNTEAFF. DNA for the CDR3: TGTGCCAGCAGCGTAGGACCGGGAAAGAACACTGAAGCTTTCTTT.

The chain is built from TRBV10-2 and TRBJ1-5, with D perhaps matching TRBD1 (6 bases). The germline V gene encodes CDR1 WSHSY and CDR2 SAAADI. The V and J ends lost 2 bases and 2 bases respectively, with 7 bases between them. CDR3 length: 14 amino acids. In DNA, the CDR3 is TGCGCCAGCAGTGAGAGACAGGGCAATCAGCCCCAGCATTTT. Its translation is CASSERQGNQPQHF.

The chain combines TRBV7-2 with TRBJ2-1, with TRBD2 matching over 10 bases. Per the germline V gene, CDR1 is SGHTA and CDR2 is FQGNSA. This CDR3 has 15 amino acids. After removal of 5 bases from V and 6 bases from J, the junction contained 7 bases not matched to a gene. For the CDR3, the DNA is TGTGCCAGCAGCCTCAGCGGGGGGGCTGGCAATGAGCAGTTCTTC. Its protein product is CASSLSGGAGNEQFF.

The rearrangement joins TRBV9 to TRBJ2-5, with D possibly TRBD2 on 6 matching bases. The CDR3 consists of 15 residues. Trimming cost V 6 bases and J 4 bases, with 19 bases left between them. Germline-derived CDR1 and CDR2 are SGDLS and YYNGEE. CDR3 sequence reads: CASTDGGQGRETQYF. In nucleotides, the CDR3 is TGTGCCAGCACCGATGGAGGGCAGGGAAGAGAGACCCAGTACTTC.

The chain is built from TRBV2 and TRBJ2-7; D perhaps matches TRBD1 (5 bases). CDR1 and CDR2 (germline): SNHLY, FYNNEI. The V end lost 2 bases, the J end lost 2 bases, and 13 bases lay between the germline ends. This CDR3 has 15 residues. The CDR3, as DNA: TGTGCCAGCAGTGAAAGGTGGGGCCCTGCCTACGAGCAGTACTTC. Encoded protein: CASSERWGPAYEQYF.

The V gene is TRBV5-1, the J gene TRBJ2-3; 10 bases agree with TRBD2. Germline V gives CDR1 SGHRS, CDR2 YFSETQ. This CDR3 contains 14 residues. With V trimmed by 4 bases and J by 5 bases, 4 bases remained unmatched. Written as DNA, the CDR3 is TGCGCCAGCAGCAGCGGGGGGGCCGGAGATACGCAGTATTTT. This gives the protein CASSSGGAGDTQYF.

This chain connects TRBV5-8 to TRBJ2-3; weak D call: TRBD2 (5 bases). The germline V gene has CDR1 SGHTS and CDR2 YDEGEE. Deletions cut 4 bases from V and 5 bases from J, with 17 bases between. The CDR3 has 15 amino acids. The CDR3 sequence is CASSAGSLVGDTQYF. CDR3 nucleotides: TGTGCCAGCAGCGCCGGGTCACTAGTAGGAGATACGCAGTATTTT.

The chain is built from TRBV15 and TRBJ1-2; D not resolved. Trimming pared 0 bases from V and 5 bases from J, leaving 10 bases between. The CDR3 totals 14 residues. Per the germline V gene, CDR1 is LNHNV and CDR2 is YYDKDF (reference sequence). In nucleotides, the CDR3 is TGTGCCACCAGCAGAGATCGGGCATCTTATGGCTACACCTTC. Translated: CATSRDRASYGYTF. Full variable domain (missing parts from reference TRBV15 and TRBJ1-2): DAMVIQNPRYQVTQFGKPVTLSCSQTLNHNVMYWYQQKSSQAPKLLFHYYDKDFNNEADTPDNFQSRRPNTSFCFLDIRSPGLGDTAMYLCATSRDRASYGYTFGSGTRLTVV.

The chain uses TRBV14 and TRBJ1-2, with D perhaps matching TRBD1 (5 bases). Between the trimmed V and J ends, which lost 0 bases and 6 bases, there was a span of 17 bases. There are 16 residues in the CDR3. CDR1 and CDR2 (germline): SGHDN, FVKESK. The CDR3 spells CASSQEQGAEFHGYTF. CDR3 DNA sequence: TGTGCCAGCAGCCAAGAGCAGGGTGCTGAGTTTCATGGCTACACCTTC.

The chain joins TRBV5-1 to TRBJ2-7; 7 bases align to TRBD1. Germline V CDR1 and CDR2: SGHRS, YFSETQ. V lost 1 base to trimming and J lost 2 bases; unmatched junction nucleotides: 0. CDR3 length: 13 residues. The CDR3 protein is CASSLTGAYEQYF. The CDR3 DNA sequence: TGCGCCAGCAGCTTGACAGGGGCCTACGAGCAGTACTTC.